This T cell receptor beta chain was sequenced during a study of cytomegalovirus exposure and HLA in healthy donors. CDR1 is PRHDT and CDR2 is FYEKMQ in the germline V gene (reference sequence). The CDR3 is 15 amino acids. Trimming left V 1 base short and J 1 base short, with 11 bases between. The PCR used 60 Vbeta and 13 Jbeta primers. The table came from immunoSEQ multiplex PCR; TCRdb's copy has only in-frame clones and leaves some out. In the table there are under 250,000 clones, around 81% of which are singletons. Points on this clone: Other DNA sequences in the same sample also yield this CDR3.

The chain carries TRBV13 and TRBJ2-7; D might be TRBD2 (6 bases). Source material: PBMCs. This sequence was found in a woman between 55 and 75 years old in good health and CMV-seropositive. The CDR3 DNA reads TGTGCCAGCAGCTTAGAAACGGGAGAATCCTACGAGCAGTACTTC. Translation gives CASSLETGESYEQYF.